This T cell receptor beta chain originates from a study of cytomegalovirus exposure and HLA in healthy donors. Study results and limitations: Later on, analysis showed that most CMV-associated TCR beta chains appeared to be HLA-restricted. Previously analyzed data showed that most TCR beta V segments were productive at a frequency of about 90% or about 30%.

PCR involved 60 Vbeta and 13 Jbeta primers. Here immunoSEQ multiplex PCR was the method, and the copy in TCRdb shows in-frame clones only, minus some. The sample has 140,000 to 150,000 clones; roughly 10% are singletons. CDR1 and CDR2 (germline): SGHVS, FNYEAQ. V lost 3 bases and J lost 2; bases outside the gene matches: 1. CDR3 size: 14 residues. This clone was detected only a few times. Its antigen is still unknown. This chain links TRBV7-6 with TRBJ2-7; 10 positions agree with TRBD1. This clonotype was obtained from a male donor in good health and CMV-seronegative. Sequencing used PBMCs. CDR3 amino acids: CASSLGTGAYEQYF. The CDR3 bases are TGTGCCAGCAGCTTGGGGACAGGGGCCTACGAGCAGTACTTC.